Listed below are T cell receptor beta chains from one sample, sequenced in a study of Ad26.COV2.S vaccination and SARS-CoV-2 variants. Generated by immunoSEQ multiplex PCR, the TCRdb table keeps only in-frame clones and is missing some. This table holds hundreds of thousands of clones, about 92% found once. Here the sequenced sample was peripheral blood, taken in a trial of Ad26.COV2.S vaccine versus placebo. These TCRs come from a person between 18 and 60 years old who received the Ad26.COV2.S COVID-19 vaccine or a placebo. Each CDR3 is given with its conserved first and last residue. Fields, in order: CDR3 length, D gene, J gene, V gene, CDR3 protein. D genes are given only for firm matches.

>15|TRBD1|TRBJ2-1|TRBV10-1
CASSEWDSSAGVLFF
>15|NA|TRBJ2-7|TRBV28
CASTSLGVSSYEQYF
>14|NA|TRBJ1-2|TRBV15
CATSRGTEVKGYTF
>12|NA|TRBJ1-1|TRBV19
CASSHRNTEAFF
>14|TRBD1|TRBJ1-5|TRBV28
CASRPLDRGGPQHF
>14|NA|TRBJ1-4|TRBV6-1
CASSEEAGPGKLFF
>12|NA|TRBJ2-1|TRBV4-1
CASSPKGSEQFF
>17|TRBD2|TRBJ2-2|TRBV7-9
CASSYPSGGANTGELFF
>15|TRBD1|TRBJ2-7|TRBV6-2/TRBV6-3
CASSYWTGRIYEQYF
>16|NA|TRBJ2-7|TRBV27
CATKRGKGGARNEQYF
>16|NA|TRBJ2-3|TRBV18
CASSPPVGQITDTQYF
>13|NA|TRBJ2-5|TRBV27
CASSPIGVLTQYF